Below, 15 T cell receptor beta chains from the same sample are listed, as sequenced in a study of blood T cell repertoires in COVID-19 (dated by TCRdb to the early 2020s). Library generation was performed with the immunoSEQ multiplex PCR assay. The table comes from immuneACCESS by way of TCRdb, which keeps in-frame sequences with V and J called. Part of the clones is missing from these tables; in studies checked, under half for an unresolved V gene and the rest for unknown reasons. The sample records 250,000 to 300,000 clones, nearly 90% of which are singletons. Jointly, the top ten make up around 1% of the sample. Sequenced: PBMCs or T cells enriched from blood (not recorded which). The receptors come from a woman aged 30 to 39 who had recovered from COVID-19.

This clone was observed a single time. The rearrangement uses TRBV4-3 and TRBJ1-2, with 8 positions matching TRBD1. J gave up 7 bases and V 3 bases, and 16 bases lay outside the gene matches. This CDR3 has 17 amino acids. Germline V lookup: CDR1 LGHNA, CDR2 YSLEER. CDR3 residues: CASSQVGVFWTGSGYTF. The CDR3 bases are TGCGCCAGCAGCCAGGTGGGTGTGTTTTGGACAGGGTCTGGCTACACCTTC.

This chain joins TRBV19 and TRBJ2-1; tentative D call: TRBD2 (6 bases). Germline CDR1 LNHDA, CDR2 SQIVND (reference sequence). Trimming left V 4 bases short and J 9 bases short, with 10 bases between. The CDR3 spans 12 residues. This CDR3 reads CASSRTISEQFF. For the CDR3, the DNA is TGTGCCAGTAGTAGGACTATTAGTGAGCAGTTCTTC.

The chain couples TRBV2 to TRBJ2-5; D perhaps matches TRBD2 (6 bases). V was shortened by 4 bases and J by 1 base, with 13 bases between the two germline ends. The CDR3 totals 15 residues. Germline V gene sequence: CDR1 SNHLY, CDR2 FYNNEI. The CDR3: CASSGWRGPQETQYF. CDR3 coding DNA: TGTGCCAGCAGTGGGTGGCGGGGACCCCAAGAGACCCAGTACTTC.

The rearrangement links TRBV4-1 to TRBJ1-5, with 7 bases fitting TRBD1. Germline V gene data show CDR1 as MGHRA and CDR2 as YSYEKL. V gave up 3 bases and J gave up 6 bases; unmatched junction bases: 5. This CDR3 comprises 14 residues. CDR3 sequence reads: CASSQRGGGQPQHF. The CDR3 region has the DNA TGCGCCAGCAGCCAGCGAGGGGGCGGTCAGCCCCAGCATTTT.

The chain is built from TRBV6-5 and TRBJ2-7; 9 bases line up with TRBD2. Germline V gene data show CDR1 as MNHEY and CDR2 as SVGAGI. The CDR3 runs to 15 residues. V lost 2 bases, J lost 4 bases, and 6 bases stayed unmatched. Written as DNA, the CDR3 is TGTGCCAGCAGTTACGGGCCTAGCGGGGTATACGAGCAGTACTTC. Protein product: CASSYGPSGVYEQYF.

V usage is TRBV3-1 (or the pseudogene TRBV3-2) and J usage is TRBJ2-7, with D possibly matching TRBD1 (5 bases). CDR3 length: 15 amino acids. Deletions cut 7 bases from V and 4 bases from J, with 20 bases between. Germline V gene lookup returns CDR1 LGHDT and CDR2 YNNKEL (reference sequence). This CDR3 is CASTAQGSPAYEQYF. As DNA, the CDR3 is TGTGCCAGCACCGCCCAGGGCTCTCCAGCTTACGAGCAGTACTTC.

The V gene is TRBV5-4, the J gene TRBJ2-1; 9 nucleotides align to TRBD1. V was pared by 5 bases and J by 8 bases, with 2 bases of the junction left unmatched. Germline V lookup: CDR1 SGHNT, CDR2 YYREEE (reference sequence). CDR3 length equals 12 residues. This chain's CDR3 is CASRGQGYEQFF. In DNA, the CDR3 is TGTGCCAGCAGGGGACAGGGCTATGAGCAGTTCTTC.

The chain has TRBV10-2 and TRBJ1-1; 7 bases are a match to TRBD1. The CDR3 length is 14 residues. V lost 2 bases, J lost 10 bases, and 10 bases stayed unmatched. Germline V gives CDR1 WSHSY, CDR2 SAAADI. The CDR3 sequence is CASSEQGGSEAAFF. In DNA, the CDR3 is TGCGCCAGCAGTGAGCAGGGGGGTTCGGAGGCAGCTTTCTTT.

The rearrangement joins TRBV14 to TRBJ2-1; 8 nucleotides align to TRBD1. The CDR3 spans 16 residues. The germline gives CDR1 SGHDN, CDR2 FVKESK. The V gene end was trimmed by 5 bases and the J gene end by 7 bases; junction bases not matched to a gene: 13. The CDR3 sequence: CASSARQGAVWNEQFF. In nucleotides, the CDR3 is TGTGCCAGCAGCGCCCGGCAGGGGGCGGTCTGGAATGAGCAGTTCTTC.

This sequence joins TRBV10-1 and TRBJ2-4, with TRBD2 matching over 7 bases. The CDR3 covers 17 residues. CDR1 is WNHNN and CDR2 is SYGVQD in the germline V gene (reference sequence). V lost 3 bases and J lost 0; bases outside the gene matches: 8. The CDR3 spells CASSEGTTILAKNIQYF. CDR3 nucleotides: TGCGCCAGCAGTGAAGGGACTACAATATTAGCCAAAAACATTCAGTACTTC.

The chain combines TRBV18 with TRBJ2-5, with D tentatively TRBD1 (6 bases). V was shortened by 1 base and J by 2 bases, with 14 bases between the two germline ends. Germline assignment: CDR1 KGHSH and CDR2 LQKENI. The CDR3 extends over 16 amino acids. This CDR3 is CASSPLITGLQETQYF. The CDR3 DNA sequence: TGTGCCAGCTCACCACTTATCACAGGGTTACAAGAGACCCAGTACTTC.

The gene calls are TRBV14 and TRBJ1-1, with 8 nucleotides matching TRBD1. The germline V gene encodes CDR1 SGHDN and CDR2 FVKESK. The CDR3 consists of 15 residues. V shed 4 bases, J shed 3 bases, and the junction held 7 bases outside the gene matches. For the CDR3, the DNA is TGTGCCAGCAGCCTTCGGACAGGGAGGGACACTGAAGCTTTCTTT. It translates to CASSLRTGRDTEAFF.

The chain links TRBV6-2 or TRBV6-3 to TRBJ1-2, with D tentatively TRBD1 (6 bases). CDR1 is MNHEY, CDR2 SVGEGT, per germline. Deletions cut 5 bases from V and 1 base from J, with 8 bases between. The CDR3 loop spans 13 amino acids. CDR3: CASSPRGNYGYTF. The CDR3 DNA reads as TGTGCCAGCAGTCCCAGGGGTAACTATGGCTACACCTTC.

The chain employs TRBV4-3 and TRBJ1-4; 7 positions match TRBD1. Losses at the gene ends were 5 bases for V and 7 bases for J; bases not matched to a gene: 13. There are 16 residues in the CDR3. The germline CDR1 and CDR2 sequences are LGHNA and YSLEER. This chain's CDR3 is CASSARWDSGSEKLFF. DNA for the CDR3: TGCGCCAGCAGCGCAAGATGGGACAGCGGGTCTGAAAAACTGTTTTTT.

The chain employs TRBV5-1 and TRBJ1-4; TRBD1 aligns across 11 bases. CDR1 is SGHRS, CDR2 YFSETQ, per germline. Trimming at V came to 4 bases and at J to 5 bases, leaving 10 bases not matched to a gene. The CDR3 covers 17 residues. CDR3 protein: CASSHGDRGYGNEKLFF. As DNA, the CDR3 is TGCGCCAGCAGCCACGGGGACAGGGGGTATGGGAATGAAAAACTGTTTTTT.